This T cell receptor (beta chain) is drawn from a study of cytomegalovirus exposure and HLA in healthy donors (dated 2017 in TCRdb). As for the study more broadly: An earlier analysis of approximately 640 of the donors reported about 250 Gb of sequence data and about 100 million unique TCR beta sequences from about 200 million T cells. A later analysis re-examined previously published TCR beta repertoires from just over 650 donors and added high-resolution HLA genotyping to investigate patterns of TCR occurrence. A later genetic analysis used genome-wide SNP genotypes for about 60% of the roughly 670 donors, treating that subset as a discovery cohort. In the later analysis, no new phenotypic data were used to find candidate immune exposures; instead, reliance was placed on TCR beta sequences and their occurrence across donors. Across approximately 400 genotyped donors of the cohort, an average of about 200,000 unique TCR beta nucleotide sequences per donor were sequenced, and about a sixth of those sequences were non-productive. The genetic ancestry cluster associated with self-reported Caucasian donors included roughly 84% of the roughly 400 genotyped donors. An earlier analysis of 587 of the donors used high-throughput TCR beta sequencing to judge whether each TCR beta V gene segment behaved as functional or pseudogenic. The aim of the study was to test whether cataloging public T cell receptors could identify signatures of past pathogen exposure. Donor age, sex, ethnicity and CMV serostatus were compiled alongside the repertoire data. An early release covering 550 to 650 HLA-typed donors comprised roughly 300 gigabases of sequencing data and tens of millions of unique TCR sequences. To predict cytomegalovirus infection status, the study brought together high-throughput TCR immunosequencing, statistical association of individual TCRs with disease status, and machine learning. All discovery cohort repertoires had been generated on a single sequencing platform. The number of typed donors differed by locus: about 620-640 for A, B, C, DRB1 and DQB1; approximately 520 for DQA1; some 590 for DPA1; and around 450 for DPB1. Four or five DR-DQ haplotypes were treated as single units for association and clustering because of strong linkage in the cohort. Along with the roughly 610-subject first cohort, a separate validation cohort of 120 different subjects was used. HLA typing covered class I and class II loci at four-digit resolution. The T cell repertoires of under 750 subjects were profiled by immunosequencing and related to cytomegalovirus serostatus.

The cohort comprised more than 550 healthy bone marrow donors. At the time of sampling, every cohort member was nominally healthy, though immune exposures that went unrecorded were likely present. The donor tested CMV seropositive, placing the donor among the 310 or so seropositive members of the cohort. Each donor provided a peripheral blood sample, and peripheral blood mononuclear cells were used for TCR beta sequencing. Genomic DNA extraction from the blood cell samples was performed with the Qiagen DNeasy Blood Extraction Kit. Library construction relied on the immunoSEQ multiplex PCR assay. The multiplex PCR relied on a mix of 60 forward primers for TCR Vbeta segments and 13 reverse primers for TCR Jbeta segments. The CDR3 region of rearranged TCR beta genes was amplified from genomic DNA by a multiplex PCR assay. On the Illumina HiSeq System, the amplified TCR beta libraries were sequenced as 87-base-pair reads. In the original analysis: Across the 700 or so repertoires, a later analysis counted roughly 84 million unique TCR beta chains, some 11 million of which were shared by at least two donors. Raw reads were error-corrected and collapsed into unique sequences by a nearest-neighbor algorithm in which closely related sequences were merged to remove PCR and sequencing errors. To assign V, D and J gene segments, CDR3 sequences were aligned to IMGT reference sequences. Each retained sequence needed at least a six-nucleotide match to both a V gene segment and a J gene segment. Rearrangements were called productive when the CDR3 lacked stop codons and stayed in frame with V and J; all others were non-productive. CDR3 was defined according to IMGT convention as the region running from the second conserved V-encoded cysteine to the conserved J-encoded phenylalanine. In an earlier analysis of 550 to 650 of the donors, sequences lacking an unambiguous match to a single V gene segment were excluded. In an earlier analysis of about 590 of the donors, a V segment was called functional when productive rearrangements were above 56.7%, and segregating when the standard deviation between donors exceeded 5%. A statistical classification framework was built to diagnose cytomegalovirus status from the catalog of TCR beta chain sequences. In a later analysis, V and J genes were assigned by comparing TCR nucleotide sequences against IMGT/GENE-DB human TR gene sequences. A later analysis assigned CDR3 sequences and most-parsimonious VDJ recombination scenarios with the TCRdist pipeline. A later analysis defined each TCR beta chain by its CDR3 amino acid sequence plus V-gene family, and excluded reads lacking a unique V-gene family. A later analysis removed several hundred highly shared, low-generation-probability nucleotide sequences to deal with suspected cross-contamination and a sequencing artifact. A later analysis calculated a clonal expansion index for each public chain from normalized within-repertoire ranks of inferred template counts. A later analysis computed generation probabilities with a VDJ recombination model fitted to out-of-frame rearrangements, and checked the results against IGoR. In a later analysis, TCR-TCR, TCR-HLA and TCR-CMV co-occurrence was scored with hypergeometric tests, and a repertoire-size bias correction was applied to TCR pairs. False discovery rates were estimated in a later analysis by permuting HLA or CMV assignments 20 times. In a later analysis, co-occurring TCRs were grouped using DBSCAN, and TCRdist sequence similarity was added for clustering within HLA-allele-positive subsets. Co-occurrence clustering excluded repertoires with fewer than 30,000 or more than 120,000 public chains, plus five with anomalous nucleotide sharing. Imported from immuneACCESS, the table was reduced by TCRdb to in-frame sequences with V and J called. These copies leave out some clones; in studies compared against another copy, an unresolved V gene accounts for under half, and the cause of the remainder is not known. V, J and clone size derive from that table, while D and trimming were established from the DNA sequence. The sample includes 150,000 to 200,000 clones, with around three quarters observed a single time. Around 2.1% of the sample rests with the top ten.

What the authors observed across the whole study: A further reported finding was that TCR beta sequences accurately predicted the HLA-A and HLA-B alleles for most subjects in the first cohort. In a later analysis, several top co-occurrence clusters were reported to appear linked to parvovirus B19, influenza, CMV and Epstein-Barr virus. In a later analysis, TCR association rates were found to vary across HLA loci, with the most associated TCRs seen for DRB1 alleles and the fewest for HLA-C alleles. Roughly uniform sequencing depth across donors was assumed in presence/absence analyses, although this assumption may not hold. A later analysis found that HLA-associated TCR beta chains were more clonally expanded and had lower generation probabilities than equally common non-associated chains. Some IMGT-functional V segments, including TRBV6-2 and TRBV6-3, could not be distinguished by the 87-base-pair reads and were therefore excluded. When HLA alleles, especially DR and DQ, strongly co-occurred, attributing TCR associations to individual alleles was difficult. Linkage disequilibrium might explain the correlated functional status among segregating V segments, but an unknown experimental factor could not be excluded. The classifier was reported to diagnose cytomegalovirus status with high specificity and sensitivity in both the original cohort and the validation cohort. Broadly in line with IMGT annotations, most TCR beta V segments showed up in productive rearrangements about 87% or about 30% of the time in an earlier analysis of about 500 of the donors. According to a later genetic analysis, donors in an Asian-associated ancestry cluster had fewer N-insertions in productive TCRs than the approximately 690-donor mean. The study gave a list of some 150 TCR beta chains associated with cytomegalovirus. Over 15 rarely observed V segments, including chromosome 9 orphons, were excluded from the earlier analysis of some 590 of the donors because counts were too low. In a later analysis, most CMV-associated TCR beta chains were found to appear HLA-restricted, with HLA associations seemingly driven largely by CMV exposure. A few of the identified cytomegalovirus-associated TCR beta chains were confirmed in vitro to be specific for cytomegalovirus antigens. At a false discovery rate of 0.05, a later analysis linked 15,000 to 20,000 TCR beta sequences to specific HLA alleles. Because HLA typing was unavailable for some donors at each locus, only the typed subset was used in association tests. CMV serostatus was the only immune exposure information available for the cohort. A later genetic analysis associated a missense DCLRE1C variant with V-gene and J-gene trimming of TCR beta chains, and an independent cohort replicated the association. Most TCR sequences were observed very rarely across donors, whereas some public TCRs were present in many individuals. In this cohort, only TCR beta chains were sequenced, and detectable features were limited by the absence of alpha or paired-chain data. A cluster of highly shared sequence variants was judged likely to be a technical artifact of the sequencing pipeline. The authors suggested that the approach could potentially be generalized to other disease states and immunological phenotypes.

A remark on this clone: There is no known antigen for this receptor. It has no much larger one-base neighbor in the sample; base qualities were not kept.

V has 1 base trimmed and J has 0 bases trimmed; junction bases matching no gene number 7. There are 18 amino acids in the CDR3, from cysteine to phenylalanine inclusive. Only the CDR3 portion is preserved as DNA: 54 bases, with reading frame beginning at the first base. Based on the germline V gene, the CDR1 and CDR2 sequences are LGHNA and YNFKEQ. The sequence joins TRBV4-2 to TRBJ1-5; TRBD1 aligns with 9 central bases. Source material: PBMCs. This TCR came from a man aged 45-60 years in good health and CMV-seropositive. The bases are TGTGCCAGCAGCCAAGCGCGGGACAGGGCCCCTAGCAATCAGCCCCAGCATTTT. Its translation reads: CASSQARDRAPSNQPQHF.